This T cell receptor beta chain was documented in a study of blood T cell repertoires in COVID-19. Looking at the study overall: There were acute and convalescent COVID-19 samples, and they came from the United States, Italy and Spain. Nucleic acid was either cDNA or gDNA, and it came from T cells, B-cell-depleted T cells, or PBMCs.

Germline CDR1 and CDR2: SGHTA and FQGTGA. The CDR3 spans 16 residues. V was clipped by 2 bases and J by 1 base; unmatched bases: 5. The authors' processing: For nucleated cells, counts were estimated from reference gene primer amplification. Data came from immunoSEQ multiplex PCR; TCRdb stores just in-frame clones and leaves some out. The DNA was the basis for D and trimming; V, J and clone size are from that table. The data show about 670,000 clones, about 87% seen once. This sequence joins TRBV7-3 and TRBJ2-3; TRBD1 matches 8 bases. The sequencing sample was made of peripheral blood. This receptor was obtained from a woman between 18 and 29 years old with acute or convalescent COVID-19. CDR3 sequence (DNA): TGTGCCAGCAGCTTAGAGGGGACAGGTGGCACAGATACGCAGTATTTT. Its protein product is CASSLEGTGGTDTQYF.